This TCR beta chain emerged from a study of beta chain features in type 1 diabetes. Turning to the study itself: Across every sample, around 98 million sorted cells were examined in total.

V was pared by 4 bases and J by 1 base, with 4 bases of the junction left unmatched. This CDR3 is built from 14 residues. Germline V gene data show CDR1 as SGHRS and CDR2 as YFSETQ. As to this clone: As yet, its antigen is unknown. This same CDR3 is encoded by further DNA sequences in the sample.

The whole isolated RNA underwent reverse transcription, so sequencing captured expressed TCRB transcripts. Method: immunoSEQ multiplex PCR; TCRdb's copy keeps in-frame clones and lacks some. The sample has some 330,000 clones; roughly 12% are singletons. General observations from the study: TCRB CDR3s were moderately but significantly shorter in Type 1 diabetes patients in all four CD4+ subsets.

The clonotype comes from a woman aged 18-29 years with type 1 diabetes. Sequencing was performed on naive CD4+ T cells from blood. The V and J genes are TRBV5-1 and TRBJ2-7, with 8 bases fitting TRBD1. CDR3 in amino acids: CASSTGQGSYEQYF. In nucleotides, the CDR3 is TGCGCCAGCAGCACCGGACAGGGTTCCTACGAGCAGTACTTC.